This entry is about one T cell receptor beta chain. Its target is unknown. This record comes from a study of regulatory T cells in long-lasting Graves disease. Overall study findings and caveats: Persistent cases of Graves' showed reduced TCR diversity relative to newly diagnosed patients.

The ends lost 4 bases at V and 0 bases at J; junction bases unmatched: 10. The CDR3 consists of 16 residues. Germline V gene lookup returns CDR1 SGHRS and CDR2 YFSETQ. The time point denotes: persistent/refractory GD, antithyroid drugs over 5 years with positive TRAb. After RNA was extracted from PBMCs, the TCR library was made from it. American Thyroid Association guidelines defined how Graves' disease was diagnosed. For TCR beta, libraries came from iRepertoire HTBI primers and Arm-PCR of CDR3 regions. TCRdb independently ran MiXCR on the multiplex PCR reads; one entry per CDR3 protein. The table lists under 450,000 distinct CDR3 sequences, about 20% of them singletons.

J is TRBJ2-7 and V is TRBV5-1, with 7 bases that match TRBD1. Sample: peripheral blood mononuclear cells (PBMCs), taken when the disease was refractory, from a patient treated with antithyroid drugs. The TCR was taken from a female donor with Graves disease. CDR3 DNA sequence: TGCGCCAGCAGCCCCCCGGACAGGATGAGCTCCTACGAGCAGTACTTC. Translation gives CASSPPDRMSSYEQYF.